Detailed here is one TCR beta chain. What it binds is unknown. This sample was taken from a study of vaccination effects on CD4 cells after COVID-19. Sequenced by immunoSEQ multiplex PCR; TCRdb stores in-frame clones only, minus some. The sample shows 20,000 to 25,000 clones, around 70% of them seen only once. Within the ViraFEST assay, antigen-specific CD4+ T cells underwent expansion with viral peptide pools prior to sequencing. CD4+ T cells were isolated after around 10 days of culture. The source was CD4+ T cells from PBMCs cultured with HCoV-229E spike peptides, collected before COVID-19 vaccination. The receptor's source is a human donor who received a COVID-19 vaccine.

Written as DNA, the CDR3 is TGTGCCAGCAGCGCAAGACAGGGAACTAATGAAAAACTGTTTTTT. Translating gives CASSARQGTNEKLFF. The rearrangement joins TRBV5-4 to TRBJ1-4, with 7 bases fitting TRBD1. Germline-derived CDR1 and CDR2 are SGHNT and YYREEE (reference sequence). CDR3 length: 15 amino acids. After removal of 4 bases from V and 1 base from J, the junction contained 4 bases not matched to a gene.